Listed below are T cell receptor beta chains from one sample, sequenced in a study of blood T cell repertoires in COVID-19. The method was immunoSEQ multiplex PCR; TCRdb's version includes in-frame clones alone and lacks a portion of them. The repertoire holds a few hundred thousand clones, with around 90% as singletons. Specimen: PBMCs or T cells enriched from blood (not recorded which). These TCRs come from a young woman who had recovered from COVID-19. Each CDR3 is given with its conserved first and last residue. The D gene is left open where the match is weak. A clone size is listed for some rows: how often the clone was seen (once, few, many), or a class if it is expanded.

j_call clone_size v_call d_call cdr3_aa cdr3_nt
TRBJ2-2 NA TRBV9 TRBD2 CASSVGLTNTGELFF TGTGCCAGCAGCGTGGGACTAACGAACACCGGGGAGCTGTTTTTT
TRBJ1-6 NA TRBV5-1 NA CASSHRDTDNSPLHF TGCGCCAGCAGCCACCGGGACACCGATAATTCACCCCTCCACTTT
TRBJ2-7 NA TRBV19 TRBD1 CASSIDLVIRDRAYEQYF TGTGCCAGTAGTATAGATCTCGTTATTCGGGACAGGGCCTACGAGCAGTACTTC
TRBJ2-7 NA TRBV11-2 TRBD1 CASSRTTGTATSYEQYF TGTGCCAGCAGCCGAACTACCGGGACAGCCACCTCCTACGAGCAGTACTTC
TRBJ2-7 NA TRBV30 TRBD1 CAWSRQGLEQYF TGTGCCTGGAGTAGACAGGGTCTCGAGCAGTACTTC
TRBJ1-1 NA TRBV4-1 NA CASSQGAGALAEAFF TGCGCCAGCAGCCAAGGGGCAGGGGCTCTGGCTGAAGCTTTCTTT
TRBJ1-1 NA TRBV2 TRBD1 CASRQTGAVTEAFF TGTGCCAGCAGACAGACAGGGGCCGTCACTGAAGCTTTCTTT
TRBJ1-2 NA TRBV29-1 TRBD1 CSVEDRAGGDYGYTF TGCAGCGTTGAAGATCGTGCAGGGGGCGACTATGGCTACACCTTC
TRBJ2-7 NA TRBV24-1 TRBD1 CAASEGGLRWDYEQYF TGTGCCGCCAGTGAAGGGGGCCTACGATGGGACTACGAGCAGTACTTC
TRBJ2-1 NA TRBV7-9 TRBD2 CASSPTSGGAINEQFF TGTGCCAGCAGCCCGACTAGCGGGGGGGCAATCAATGAGCAGTTCTTC
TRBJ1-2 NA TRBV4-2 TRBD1 CASSSGQGAQNYGYTF TGTGCCAGCAGCTCGGGACAGGGGGCGCAAAACTATGGCTACACCTTC
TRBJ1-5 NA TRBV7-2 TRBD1 CASSGTGMSQPQHF TGTGCCAGCAGCGGGACAGGGATGAGTCAGCCCCAGCATTTT
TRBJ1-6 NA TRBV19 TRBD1 CAIPDRGRGEWSPLHF TGTGCCATACCTGACAGGGGGCGAGGTGAATGGTCACCCCTCCACTTT
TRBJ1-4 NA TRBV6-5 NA CASSYTQGGTNEKLFF TGTGCCAGCAGTTACACTCAGGGAGGAACTAATGAAAAACTGTTTTTT
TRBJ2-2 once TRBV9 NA CASSVRIGELFF TGTGCCAGCAGCGTTAGAATCGGGGAGCTGTTTTTT
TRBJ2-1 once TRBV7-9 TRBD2 CASTTGREYNEQFF TGTGCCAGCACCACGGGGCGGGAGTACAATGAGCAGTTCTTC
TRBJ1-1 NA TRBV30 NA CAWRETVPTEAFF TGTGCCTGGAGAGAGACAGTACCCACTGAAGCTTTCTTT
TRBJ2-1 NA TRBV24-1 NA CATSTPGNNEQFF TGTGCCACCAGTACTCCGGGGAACAATGAGCAGTTCTTC
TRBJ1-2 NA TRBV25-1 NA CASSESRGGWGYGYTF TGTGCCAGCAGTGAATCAAGGGGGGGATGGGGCTATGGCTACACCTTC
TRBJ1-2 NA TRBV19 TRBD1 CASGTGGAFPYGYTF TGTGCCAGTGGAACAGGGGGCGCGTTCCCCTATGGCTACACCTTC
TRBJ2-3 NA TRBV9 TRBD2 CASSAQTSGGLTDTQYF TGTGCCAGCAGCGCCCAGACTAGCGGGGGCCTCACAGATACGCAGTATTTT
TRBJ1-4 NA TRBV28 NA CASDRAPNEKLFF TGTGCCAGCGACAGAGCGCCTAATGAAAAACTGTTTTTT
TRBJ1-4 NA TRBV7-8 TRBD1 CASSLAAAGGEKLFF TGTGCCAGCAGCTTAGCTGCGGCAGGGGGGGAAAAACTGTTTTTT
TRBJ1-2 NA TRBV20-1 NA CSATGYGYTF TGCAGTGCCACAGGGTATGGCTACACCTTC
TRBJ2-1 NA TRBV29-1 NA CSVEGRGEGESYNEQFF TGCAGCGTTGAGGGCAGGGGAGAGGGCGAATCCTACAATGAGCAGTTCTTC
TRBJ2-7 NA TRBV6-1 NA CASSESARGEQYF TGTGCCAGCAGTGAATCGGCCAGAGGGGAGCAGTACTTC
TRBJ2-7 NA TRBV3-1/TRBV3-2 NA CASSSGLSKEQYF TGTGCCAGCAGCTCAGGACTGTCTAAGGAGCAGTACTTC
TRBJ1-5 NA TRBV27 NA CANPHRQGGQPQHF TGTGCCAACCCACACCGGCAGGGAGGTCAGCCCCAGCATTTT
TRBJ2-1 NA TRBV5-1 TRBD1 CASSLGDRSSYNEQFF TGCGCCAGCAGCTTGGGGGACAGGAGCTCCTACAATGAGCAGTTCTTC
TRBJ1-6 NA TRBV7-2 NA CASSLGGTYNSPLHF TGTGCCAGCAGCTTAGGAGGGACCTATAATTCACCCCTCCACTTT
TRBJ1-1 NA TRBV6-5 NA CASKTLLNTEAFF TGTGCCAGCAAGACACTTTTGAACACTGAAGCTTTCTTT
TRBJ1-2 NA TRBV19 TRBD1 CASSIRLQGDYGYTF TGTGCCAGTAGTATCCGACTCCAGGGGGACTATGGCTACACCTTC
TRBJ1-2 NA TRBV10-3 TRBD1 CAIPGQGNNYGYTF TGTGCCATCCCGGGACAGGGAAATAACTATGGCTACACCTTC
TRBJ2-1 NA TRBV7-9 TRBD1 CASSLGTGAAYNEQFF TGTGCCAGCAGCTTAGGGACAGGGGCAGCCTACAATGAGCAGTTCTTC
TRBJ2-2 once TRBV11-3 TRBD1 CASSWDRTGELFF TGTGCCAGCAGCTGGGACAGAACCGGGGAGCTGTTTTTT
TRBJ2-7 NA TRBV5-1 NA CASSSSYEQYF TGCGCCAGCAGCTCATCCTACGAGCAGTACTTC
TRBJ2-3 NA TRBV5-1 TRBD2 CASSATKTSGAKDTQYF TGCGCCAGCAGCGCAACCAAGACTAGCGGGGCGAAAGATACGCAGTATTTT
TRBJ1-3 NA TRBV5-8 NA CASSFAESGNTIYF TGTGCCAGCAGCTTTGCGGAATCTGGAAACACCATATATTTT
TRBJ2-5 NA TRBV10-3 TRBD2 CAISVPEAGGRETQYF TGTGCCATCAGTGTTCCTGAAGCGGGGGGGAGGGAGACCCAGTACTTC
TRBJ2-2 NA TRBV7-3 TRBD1 CASSPGTGYPGELFF TGTGCCAGCAGCCCCGGGACAGGGTACCCCGGGGAGCTGTTTTTT
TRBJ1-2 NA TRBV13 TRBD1 CASSFGQGANGYTF TGTGCCAGCAGCTTCGGACAGGGGGCGAATGGCTACACCTTC
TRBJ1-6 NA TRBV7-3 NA CASSSGLNSPLHF TGTGCCAGCAGCTCTGGGCTTAATTCACCCCTCCACTTT
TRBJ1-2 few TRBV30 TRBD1 CAWSETGTEGYTF TGTGCCTGGAGCGAGACAGGGACTGAGGGCTACACCTTC
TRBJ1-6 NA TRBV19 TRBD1 CASRSGTARSPLHF TGTGCCAGTAGGTCCGGGACAGCGCGTTCACCCCTCCACTTT
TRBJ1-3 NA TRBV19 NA CAIGVGNTIYF TGTGCCATAGGAGTTGGAAACACCATATATTTT
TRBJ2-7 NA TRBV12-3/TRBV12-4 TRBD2 CASSGLGSYEQYF TGTGCCAGCAGTGGACTAGGCTCCTACGAGCAGTACTTC
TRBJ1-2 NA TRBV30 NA CAWIAKADQEVYGYTF TGTGCCTGGATCGCGAAAGCGGATCAGGAAGTCTATGGCTACACCTTC
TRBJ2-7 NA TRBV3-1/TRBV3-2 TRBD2 CASSALAGGSYEQYF TGTGCCAGCAGCGCACTAGCGGGGGGCTCCTACGAGCAGTACTTC